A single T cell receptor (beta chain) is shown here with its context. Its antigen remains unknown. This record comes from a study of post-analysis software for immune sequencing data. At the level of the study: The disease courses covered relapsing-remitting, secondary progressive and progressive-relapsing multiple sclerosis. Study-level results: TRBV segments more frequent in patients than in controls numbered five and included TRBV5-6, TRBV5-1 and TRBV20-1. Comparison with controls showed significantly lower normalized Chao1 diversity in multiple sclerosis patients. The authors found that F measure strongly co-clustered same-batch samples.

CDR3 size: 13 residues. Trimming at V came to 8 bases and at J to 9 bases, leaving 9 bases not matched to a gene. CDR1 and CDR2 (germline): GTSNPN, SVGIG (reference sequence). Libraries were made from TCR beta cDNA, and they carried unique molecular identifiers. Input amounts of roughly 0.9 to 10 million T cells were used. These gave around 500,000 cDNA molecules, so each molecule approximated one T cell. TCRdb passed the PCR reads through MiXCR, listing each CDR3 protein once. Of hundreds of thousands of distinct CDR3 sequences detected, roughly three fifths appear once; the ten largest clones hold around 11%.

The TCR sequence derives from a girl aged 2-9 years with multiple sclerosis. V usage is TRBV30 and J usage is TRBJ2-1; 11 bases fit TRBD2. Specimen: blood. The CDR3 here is CARGASGRSEQFF. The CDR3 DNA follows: TGTGCCCGGGGGGCTAGCGGGAGGAGTGAGCAGTTCTTC.